These 15 T cell receptor beta chains were all obtained from the same sample, sequenced in a study of cytomegalovirus exposure and HLA in healthy donors. Clones were read by immunoSEQ multiplex PCR, and TCRdb kept only the in-frame ones, dropping some. The repertoire holds more than 110,000 clones, with 80% to 90% as singletons. Sequenced: PBMCs. The receptors here all came from a man aged 18 to 30 in good health and CMV-seronegative.

The genes are TRBV28 and TRBJ1-2; perhaps TRBD1 as D (5 bases). The CDR3 contains 12 residues. V lost 7 bases and J 6 bases, leaving 12 bases between the germline ends. Germline assignment: CDR1 MDHEN and CDR2 SYDVKM. The CDR3 loop is CASTRREDGYTF. CDR3 bases: TGTGCCAGCACCCGCAGGGAGGATGGCTACACCTTC.

The chain recombines TRBV11-3 with TRBJ2-2; possible D gene TRBD1, 5 bases. The V gene's germline CDR1 is SGHNT and CDR2 YENEEA. V lost 1 base and J lost 0, with 9 bases in between. There are 16 residues in the CDR3. CDR3 DNA: TGTGCCAGCAGCTTAGTTCCAGGGACGAACACCGGGGAGCTGTTTTTT. It yields the protein CASSLVPGTNTGELFF.

There are many counts of this clone. The chain is built from TRBV6-1 and TRBJ1-2, with 8 positions matching TRBD1. Germline V gene data show CDR1 as MNHNS and CDR2 as SASEGT. The CDR3 loop spans 17 amino acids. Unmatched junction bases numbered 8, after V lost 2 bases and J lost 0 bases. The chain's CDR3 is CASSEQAGGPANYGYTF. CDR3 DNA sequence: TGTGCCAGCAGTGAACAGGCAGGGGGCCCTGCTAACTATGGCTACACCTTC.

The chain couples TRBV19 to TRBJ2-2; D is uncertain. Germline lookup yields CDR1 LNHDA and CDR2 SQIVND (reference sequence). There are 13 residues in the CDR3. With 4 bases removed from V and 1 base from J, the gap between germline ends came to 4 bases. The CDR3 nucleotides read TGTGCCAGTAGTACGGGGAACACCGGGGAGCTGTTTTTT. Its translation: CASSTGNTGELFF.

J is TRBJ1-1 and V is TRBV7-9; 9 bases are shared with TRBD1. The CDR3 covers 16 residues. With V trimmed by 5 bases and J by 1 base, 8 bases remained unmatched. The germline V gene encodes CDR1 SEHNR and CDR2 FQNEAQ (reference sequence). CDR3 in amino acids: CASSPRTGAENTEAFF. The CDR3 DNA follows: TGTGCCAGCAGCCCCCGGACAGGGGCGGAGAACACTGAAGCTTTCTTT.

The chain joins TRBV13 to TRBJ2-1; 7 bases match TRBD2. This CDR3 has 15 residues. Germline values: CDR1 PRHDT, CDR2 FYEKMQ (reference sequence). Trimming at V came to 0 bases and at J to 9 bases, leaving 8 bases not matched to a gene. The CDR3 DNA sequence: TGTGCCAGCAGCTTAGGGTGGACTAGGTCTAGTGAGCAGTTCTTC. It encodes CASSLGWTRSSEQFF.

The V gene is TRBV5-1, the J gene TRBJ2-3; no definite D call. This CDR3 spans 13 amino acids. CDR1 and CDR2 (germline): SGHRS, YFSETQ. Trimming left V 0 bases short and J 10 bases short, with 12 bases between. This CDR3 reads CASSLGARLAQYF. In DNA form, the CDR3 reads TGCGCCAGCAGCTTGGGAGCGCGTTTAGCGCAGTATTTT. The whole variable domain, filled in from reference TRBV5-1 and TRBJ2-3, reads KAGVTQTPRYLIKTRGQQVTLSCSPISGHRSVSWYQQTPGQGLQFLFEYFSETQRNKGNFPGRFSGRQFSNSRSEMNVSTLELGDSALYLCASSLGARLAQYFGPGTRLTVL.

The chain combines TRBV18 with TRBJ2-1; 13 nucleotides agree with TRBD2. This CDR3 has 15 amino acids. V was clipped by 4 bases and J by 8 bases; unmatched bases: 5. The germline gives CDR1 KGHSH, CDR2 LQKENI. The chain's CDR3 is CASSRGTSGIDEQFF. In nucleotides, the CDR3 is TGTGCCAGCTCACGGGGGACTAGCGGGATCGATGAGCAGTTCTTC.

The DNA of the CDR3 is TGTGCCTGGAACAGAAACAATGAGCAGTTCTTC. Translation gives CAWNRNNEQFF. The chain is built from TRBV30 and TRBJ2-1; D not resolved. Trimming pared 4 bases from V and 5 bases from J, leaving 6 bases between. From germline, CDR1 is GTSNPN and CDR2 SVGIG (reference sequence). The CDR3 loop spans 11 amino acids.

This clone was observed a handful of times. Other DNA sequences within the sample encode an identical CDR3. This chain links TRBV6-5 with TRBJ2-5, with D possibly being TRBD1 (5 bases). The CDR3 spans 14 residues. Trimming pared 5 bases from V and 2 bases from J, leaving 12 bases between. Per germline, CDR1 MNHEY and CDR2 SVGAGI. CDR3 DNA: TGTGCCAGCAGTCTCGCAGGGTTACAAGAGACCCAGTACTTC. Protein: CASSLAGLQETQYF.

The J gene is TRBJ1-1, the V gene TRBV29-1, with a weak D call TRBD1 (6 bases). Germline V gene data show CDR1 as SQVTM and CDR2 as ANQGSEA. This CDR3 is built from 13 residues. V was cut by 7 bases and J by 1 base, with 13 bases left in between. The CDR3 nucleotides are TGCAGCGCCCCGACAGGCGGGAACACTGAAGCTTTCTTT. It encodes CSAPTGGNTEAFF.

The rearrangement uses TRBV19 and TRBJ2-3; TRBD2 might be the D (6 bases). Trimming removed 3 bases from V and 3 bases from J, with 7 bases in between. The CDR3 spans 13 residues. Per germline, CDR1 LNHDA and CDR2 SQIVND (reference sequence). The CDR3 nucleotides are TGTGCCAGTAGTATCGGAGGGACAGATACGCAGTATTTT. Its translation: CASSIGGTDTQYF. Full variable domain (rest looked up from reference TRBV19 and TRBJ2-3): DGGITQSPKYLFRKEGQNVTLSCEQNLNHDAMYWYRQDPGQGLRLIYYSQIVNDFQKGDIAEGYSVSREKKESFPLTVTSAQKNPTAFYLCASSIGGTDTQYFGPGTRLTVL.

The genes are TRBV6-4 and TRBJ2-1, with D possibly TRBD2 on 7 matching bases. CDR1 and CDR2 from the germline V gene are MRHNA and SNTAGT. V was pared by 6 bases and J by 1 base, with 13 bases between. This CDR3 comprises 15 residues. The CDR3 loop reads CASSPRGGSYNEQFF. In nucleotides, the CDR3 is TGTGCCAGCAGCCCGAGGGGGGGGTCCTACAATGAGCAGTTCTTC.

The chain carries TRBV6-4 and TRBJ2-7; TRBD2 agrees at 10 bases. V shed 0 bases, J shed 5 bases, and the junction held 7 bases outside the gene matches. Per germline, CDR1 MRHNA and CDR2 SNTAGT. This CDR3 is 16 amino acids long. CDR3: CASSDSSLAGVNEQYF. The CDR3 DNA reads as TGTGCCAGCAGTGACTCGTCGCTAGCGGGAGTTAACGAGCAGTACTTC.

V and J are TRBV28 and TRBJ2-1; 14 nucleotides align to TRBD2. The V and J ends lost 5 bases and 8 bases, in that order; junction bases with no gene match: 8. CDR1 is MDHEN and CDR2 is SYDVKM in the germline V gene. CDR3 length equals 16 residues. CDR3 in amino acids: CASSPRTSGRFYEQFF. DNA for the CDR3: TGTGCCAGCAGTCCCCGGACTAGCGGGAGGTTCTATGAGCAGTTCTTC. Combining the CDR3 with reference TRBV28 and TRBJ2-1 gives the whole variable domain DVKVTQSSRYLVKRTGEKVFLECVQDMDHENMFWYRQDPGLGLRLIYFSYDVKMKEKGDIPEGYSVSREKKERFSLILESASTNQTSMYLCASSPRTSGRFYEQFFGPGTRLTVL.